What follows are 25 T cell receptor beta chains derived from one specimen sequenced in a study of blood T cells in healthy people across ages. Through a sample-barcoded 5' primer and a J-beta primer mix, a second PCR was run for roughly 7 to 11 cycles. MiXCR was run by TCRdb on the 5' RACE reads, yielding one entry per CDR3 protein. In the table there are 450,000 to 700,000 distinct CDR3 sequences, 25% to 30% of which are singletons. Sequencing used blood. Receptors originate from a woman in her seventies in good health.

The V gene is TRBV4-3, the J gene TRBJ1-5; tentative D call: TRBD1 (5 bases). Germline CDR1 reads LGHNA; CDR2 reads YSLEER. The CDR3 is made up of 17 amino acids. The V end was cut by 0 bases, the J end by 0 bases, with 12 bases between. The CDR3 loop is CASSQEAGQYSNQPQHF. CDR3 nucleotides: TGCGCCAGCAGCCAAGAGGCAGGGCAGTATAGCAATCAGCCCCAGCATTTT.

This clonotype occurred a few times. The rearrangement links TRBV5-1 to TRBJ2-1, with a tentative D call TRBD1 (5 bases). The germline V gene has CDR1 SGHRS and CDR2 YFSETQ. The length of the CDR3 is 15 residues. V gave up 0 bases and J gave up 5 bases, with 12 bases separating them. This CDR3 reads CASSLVGVENNEQFF. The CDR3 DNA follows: TGCGCCAGCAGCTTGGTAGGGGTGGAGAACAATGAGCAGTTCTTC.

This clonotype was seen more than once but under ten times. CDR3 region: CASSSEPQGLGELFF. DNA of the CDR3: TGCGCCAGCAGCTCAGAACCACAGGGCCTCGGGGAGCTGTTTTTT. This chain connects TRBV5-1 to TRBJ2-2; tentative D call: TRBD1 (6 bases). CDR3 length equals 15 residues. Trimming left V 3 bases short and J 7 bases short, with 16 bases between. Per the germline V gene, CDR1 is SGHRS and CDR2 is YFSETQ.

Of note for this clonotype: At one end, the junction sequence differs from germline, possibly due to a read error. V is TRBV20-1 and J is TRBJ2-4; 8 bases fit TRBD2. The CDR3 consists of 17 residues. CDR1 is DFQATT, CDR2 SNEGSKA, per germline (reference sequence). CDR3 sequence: CSAGEQGTRLVKNIQYF. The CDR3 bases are TGCAGTGCTGGAGAGCAGGGGACTAGGCTCGTCAAAAACATTCAGTACTTC.

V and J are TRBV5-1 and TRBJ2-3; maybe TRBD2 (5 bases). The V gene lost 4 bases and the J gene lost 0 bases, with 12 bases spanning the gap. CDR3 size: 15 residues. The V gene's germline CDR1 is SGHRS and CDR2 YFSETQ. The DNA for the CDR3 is TGCGCCAGCAGCCCGCCGGAGCGGAGCACAGATACGCAGTATTTT. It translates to CASSPPERSTDTQYF.

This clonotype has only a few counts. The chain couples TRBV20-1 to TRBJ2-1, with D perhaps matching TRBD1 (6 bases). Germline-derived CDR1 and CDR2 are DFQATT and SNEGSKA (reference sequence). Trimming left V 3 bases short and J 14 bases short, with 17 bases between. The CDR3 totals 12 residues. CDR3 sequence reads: CSARADSSREFF. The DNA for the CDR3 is TGCAGTGCTAGGGCGGACAGTAGTCGCGAGTTCTTC.

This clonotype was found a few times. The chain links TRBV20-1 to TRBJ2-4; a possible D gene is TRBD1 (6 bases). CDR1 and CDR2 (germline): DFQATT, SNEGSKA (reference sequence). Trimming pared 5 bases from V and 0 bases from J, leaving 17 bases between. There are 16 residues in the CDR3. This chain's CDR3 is CSAAQYRVLAKNIQYF. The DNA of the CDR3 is TGCAGTGCTGCGCAATACAGGGTTCTAGCCAAAAACATTCAGTACTTC.

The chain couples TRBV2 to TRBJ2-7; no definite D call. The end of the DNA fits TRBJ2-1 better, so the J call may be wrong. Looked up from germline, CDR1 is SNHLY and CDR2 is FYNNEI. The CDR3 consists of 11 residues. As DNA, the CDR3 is TGTGCCAGCAGCTATTCGGGTGAGCAGTTCTTC. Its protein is CASSYSGEQFF.

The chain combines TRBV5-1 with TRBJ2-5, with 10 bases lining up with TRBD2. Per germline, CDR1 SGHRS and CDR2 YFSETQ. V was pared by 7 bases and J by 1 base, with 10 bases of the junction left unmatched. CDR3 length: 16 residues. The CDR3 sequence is CASGLAEDPIQETQYF. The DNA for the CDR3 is TGCGCCAGCGGACTAGCGGAGGATCCTATCCAAGAGACCCAGTACTTC. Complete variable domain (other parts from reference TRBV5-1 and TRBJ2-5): KAGVTQTPRYLIKTRGQQVTLSCSPISGHRSVSWYQQTPGQGLQFLFEYFSETQRNKGNFPGRFSGRQFSNSRSEMNVSTLELGDSALYLCASGLAEDPIQETQYFGPGTRLLVL.

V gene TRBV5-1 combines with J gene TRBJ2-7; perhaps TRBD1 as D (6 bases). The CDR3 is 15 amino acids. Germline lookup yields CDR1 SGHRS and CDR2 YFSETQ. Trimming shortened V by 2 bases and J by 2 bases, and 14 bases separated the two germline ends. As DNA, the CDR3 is TGCGCCAGCAGCTTAACAGGGAAATCCCCCTACGAGCAGTACTTC. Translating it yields CASSLTGKSPYEQYF.

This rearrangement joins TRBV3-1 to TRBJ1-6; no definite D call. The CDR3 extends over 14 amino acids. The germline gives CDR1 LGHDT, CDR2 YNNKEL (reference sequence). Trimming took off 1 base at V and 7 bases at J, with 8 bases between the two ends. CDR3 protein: CASSQGQKNSPLHF. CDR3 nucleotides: TGTGCCAGCAGCCAAGGGCAGAAGAATTCACCCCTCCACTTT.

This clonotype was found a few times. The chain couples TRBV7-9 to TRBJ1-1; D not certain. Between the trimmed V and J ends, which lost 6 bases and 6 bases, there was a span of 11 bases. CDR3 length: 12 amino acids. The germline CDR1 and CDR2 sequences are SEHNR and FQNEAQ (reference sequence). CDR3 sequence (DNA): TGTGCCAGCAGGGAGGATGTCGCTGAAGCTTTCTTT. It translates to CASREDVAEAFF.

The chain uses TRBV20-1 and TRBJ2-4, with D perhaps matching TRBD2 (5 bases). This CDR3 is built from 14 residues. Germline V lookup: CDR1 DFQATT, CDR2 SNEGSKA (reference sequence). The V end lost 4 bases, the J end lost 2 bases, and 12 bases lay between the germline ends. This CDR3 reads CSAKISGTKNIQYF. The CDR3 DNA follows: TGCAGTGCTAAGATAAGCGGAACCAAAAACATTCAGTACTTC.

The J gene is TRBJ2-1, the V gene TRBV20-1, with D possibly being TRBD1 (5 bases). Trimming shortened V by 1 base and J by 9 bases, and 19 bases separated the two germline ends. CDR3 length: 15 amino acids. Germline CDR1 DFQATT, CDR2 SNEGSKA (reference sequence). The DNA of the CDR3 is TGCAGTGCTAGAGGGACGGCCCTGGGGCCCGGTGAGCAGTTCTTC. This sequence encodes CSARGTALGPGEQFF.

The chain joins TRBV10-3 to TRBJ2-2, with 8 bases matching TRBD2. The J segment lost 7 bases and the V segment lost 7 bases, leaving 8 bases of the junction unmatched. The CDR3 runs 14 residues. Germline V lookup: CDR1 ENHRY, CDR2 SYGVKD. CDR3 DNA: TGTGCCATCAACGCGGGGGGAGAGTACGGGGAGCTGTTTTTT. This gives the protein CAINAGGEYGELFF.

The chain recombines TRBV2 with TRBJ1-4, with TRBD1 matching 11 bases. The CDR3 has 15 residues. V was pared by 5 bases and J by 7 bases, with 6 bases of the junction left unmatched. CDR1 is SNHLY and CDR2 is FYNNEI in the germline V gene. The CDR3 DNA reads TGTGCCAGCAGTACTTGGACAGGGGGCGTTGAAAAACTGTTTTTT. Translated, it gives CASSTWTGGVEKLFF.

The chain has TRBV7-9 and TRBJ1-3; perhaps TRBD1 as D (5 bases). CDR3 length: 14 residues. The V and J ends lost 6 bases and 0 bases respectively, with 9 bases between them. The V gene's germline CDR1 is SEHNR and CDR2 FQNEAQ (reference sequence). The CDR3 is CASRGGSSGNTIYF. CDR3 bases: TGTGCCAGCAGGGGGGGATCCTCTGGAAACACCATATATTTT. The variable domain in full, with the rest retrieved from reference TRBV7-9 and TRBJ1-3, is DTGVSQNPRHKITKRGQNVTFRCDPISEHNRLYWYRQTLGQGPEFLTYFQNEAQLEKSRLLSDRFSAERPKGSFSTLEIQRTEQGDSAMYLCASRGGSSGNTIYFGEGSWLTVV.

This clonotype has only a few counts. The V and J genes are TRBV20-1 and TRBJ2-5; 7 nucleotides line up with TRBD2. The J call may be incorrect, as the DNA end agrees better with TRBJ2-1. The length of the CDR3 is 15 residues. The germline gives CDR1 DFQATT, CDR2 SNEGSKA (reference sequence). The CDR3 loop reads CSAGRGTGGHNEQFF. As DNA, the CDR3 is TGCAGTGCTGGACGGGGAACGGGGGGTCACAATGAGCAGTTCTTC.

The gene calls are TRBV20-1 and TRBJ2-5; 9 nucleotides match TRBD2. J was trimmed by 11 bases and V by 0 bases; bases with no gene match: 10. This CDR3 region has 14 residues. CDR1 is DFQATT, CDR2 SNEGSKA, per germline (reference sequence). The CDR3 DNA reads TGCAGTGCTAGAGATCAACTAGCGGGCGGGGAGCAGTACTTC. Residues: CSARDQLAGGEQYF.

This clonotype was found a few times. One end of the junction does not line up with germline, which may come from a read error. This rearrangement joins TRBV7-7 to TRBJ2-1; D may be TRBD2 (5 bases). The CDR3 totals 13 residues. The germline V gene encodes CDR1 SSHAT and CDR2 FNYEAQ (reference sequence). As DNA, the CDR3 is TGTGCTAGCAGCCCCGAAGGGCCTAGCGAGCAGTTCTTC. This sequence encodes CASSPEGPSEQFF.

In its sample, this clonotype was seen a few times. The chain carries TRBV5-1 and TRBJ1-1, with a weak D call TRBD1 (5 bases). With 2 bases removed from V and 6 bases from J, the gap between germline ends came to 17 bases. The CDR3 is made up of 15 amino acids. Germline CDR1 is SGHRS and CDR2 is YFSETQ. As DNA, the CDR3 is TGCGCCAGCAGCTTCGTCCCAGGGTGGGTGGCTGAAGCTTTCTTT. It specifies CASSFVPGWVAEAFF. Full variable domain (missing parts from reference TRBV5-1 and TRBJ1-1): KAGVTQTPRYLIKTRGQQVTLSCSPISGHRSVSWYQQTPGQGLQFLFEYFSETQRNKGNFPGRFSGRQFSNSRSEMNVSTLELGDSALYLCASSFVPGWVAEAFFGQGTRLTVV.

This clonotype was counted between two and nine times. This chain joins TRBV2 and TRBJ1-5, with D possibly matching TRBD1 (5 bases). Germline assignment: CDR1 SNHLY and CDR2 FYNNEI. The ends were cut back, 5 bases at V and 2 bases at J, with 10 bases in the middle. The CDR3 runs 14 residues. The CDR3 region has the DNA TGTGCCAGCAGTAGCAGGGACGGCAATCAGCCCCAGCATTTT. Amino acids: CASSSRDGNQPQHF.

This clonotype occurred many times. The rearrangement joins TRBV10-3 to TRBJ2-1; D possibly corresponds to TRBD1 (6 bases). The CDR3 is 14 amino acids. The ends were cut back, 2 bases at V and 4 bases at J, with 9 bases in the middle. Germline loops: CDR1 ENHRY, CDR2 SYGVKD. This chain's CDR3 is CAISEGQSYNEQFF. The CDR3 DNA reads TGTGCCATCAGTGAGGGACAGAGTTACAATGAGCAGTTCTTC.

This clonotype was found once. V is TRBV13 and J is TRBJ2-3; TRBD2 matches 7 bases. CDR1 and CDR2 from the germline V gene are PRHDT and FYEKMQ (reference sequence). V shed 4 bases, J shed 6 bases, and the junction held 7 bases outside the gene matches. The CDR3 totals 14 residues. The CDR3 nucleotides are TGTGCCAGCAGCTCCCCCACGGGAGGCGATACGCAGTATTTT. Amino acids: CASSSPTGGDTQYF.

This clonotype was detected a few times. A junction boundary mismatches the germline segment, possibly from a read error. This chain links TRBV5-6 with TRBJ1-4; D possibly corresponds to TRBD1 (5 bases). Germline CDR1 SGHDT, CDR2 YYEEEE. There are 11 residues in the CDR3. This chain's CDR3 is CASSVGGTLSF. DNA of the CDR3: TGTGCCAGCAGCGTCGGAGGGACTCTGAGTTTT.